The 17 T cell receptor beta chains reported below all come from one sample, sequenced in a study of post-analysis software for immune sequencing data. Study-level findings and limits: Patients used four to six TRBV segments, including TRBV5-6, TRBV5-1 and TRBV20-1, more often than controls.

Prepared TCR beta cDNA libraries contained unique molecular identifiers. TCRdb re-called the PCR reads through MiXCR, storing one row per CDR3 protein. The table records fewer than 600,000 distinct CDR3 sequences, over 35% of them present only once. These receptors' antigens are unknown. The sample taken for sequencing was blood. All receptors come from a girl aged 5-17 years with multiple sclerosis.

Turning to this clonotype: An end of the junction differs from the germline gene, which may be a read error. V gene TRBV20-1 combines with J gene TRBJ1-5; D ambiguous. This CDR3 is built from 12 residues. Germline V lookup: CDR1 DFQATT, CDR2 SNEGSKA (reference sequence). The CDR3 protein is CRASKVDQPQHF. The CDR3 DNA follows: TGCAGGGCTAGTAAGGTGGACCAGCCCCAGCATTTT.

This clonotype has more than one count but fewer than ten. CDR3 amino acids: CSATFWRAGYNEQFF. In DNA form, the CDR3 reads TGCAGTGCTACATTTTGGAGGGCCGGCTACAATGAGCAGTTCTTC. The V gene is TRBV20-1, the J gene TRBJ2-1, with a weak D call TRBD2 (6 bases). Germline loops: CDR1 DFQATT, CDR2 SNEGSKA (reference sequence). Trimming removed 4 bases at V and 3 bases at J, with 16 bases between. This CDR3 spans 15 amino acids.

For this clonotype: A read error may account for a junction end that differs from germline. The rearrangement links TRBV10-3 to TRBJ2-3; 11 positions agree with TRBD2. The CDR3 has 15 amino acids. Germline V gives CDR1 ENHRY, CDR2 SYGVKD. The CDR3 bases are TGTGCCATCGGTGAGGTAGCGGGAGGGGCGGATACGCAGTATTTT. Residues: CAIGEVAGGADTQYF.

The CDR3 loop reads CASSQGWGLRDQPQHF. The CDR3 DNA sequence: TGCGCCAGCAGCCAAGGTTGGGGGCTGAGGGATCAGCCCCAGCATTTT. This chain joins TRBV4-1 and TRBJ1-5, with D perhaps TRBD1 (6 bases). Trimming removed 1 base at V and 5 bases at J, with 15 bases between. The CDR3 has 16 residues. The germline V gene has CDR1 MGHRA and CDR2 YSYEKL.

This sequence joins TRBV12-3 or TRBV12-4 and TRBJ2-2; D is possibly TRBD1 or TRBD2 (5 bases each). The CDR3 loop spans 14 amino acids. The germline V and J ends were trimmed by 8 bases and 1 base, with 11 bases remaining between them. The DNA of the CDR3 is TGTGCCAGCTGGGGACCGAAGAACACCGGGGAGCTGTTTTTT. Protein product: CASWGPKNTGELFF.

Points on this clonotype: A much larger clonotype is one base distant, so this may be a read error. This chain uses TRBV20-1 with TRBJ1-2, with 9 bases identical to TRBD1. J lost 7 bases, V lost 6 bases, and 9 bases had no gene match. The germline gives CDR1 DFQATT, CDR2 SNEGSKA (reference sequence). CDR3 length: 13 amino acids. CDR3 DNA sequence: TGCAGTGCCCGGGGACAGGGTCGCGGTGGCTACACCTTC. Protein product: CSARGQGRGGYTF.

The V call is TRBV3-1, the J call TRBJ2-6, with D perhaps being TRBD1 or TRBD2 (5 bases each). Trimming stripped 3 bases from V and 0 bases from J, with 9 bases between. CDR1 and CDR2 from the germline V gene are LGHDT and YNNKEL (reference sequence). This CDR3 region has 16 residues. The CDR3 DNA is TGTGCCAGCAGCCATGAGGGGTTCTCTGGGGCCAACGTCCTGACTTTC. Translation: CASSHEGFSGANVLTF.

This clonotype was seen a few times. The gene calls are TRBV6-5 and TRBJ2-1; perhaps TRBD2 as D (6 bases). Germline V gene data show CDR1 as MNHEY and CDR2 as SVGAGI. The CDR3 loop spans 14 amino acids. V lost 0 bases to trimming and J lost 8 bases, with 11 bases between them. CDR3 nucleotide sequence: TGTGCCAGCAGTTACTCGGAGCCGGGGGATGAGCAGTTCTTC. It yields the protein CASSYSEPGDEQFF.

The rearrangement joins TRBV7-8 to TRBJ1-5, with D perhaps TRBD1 (5 bases). The CDR3 has 15 amino acids. Trimming stripped 1 base from V and 4 bases from J, with 11 bases between. CDR1 SGHVS and CDR2 FQNEAQ come from the germline V gene. CDR3 coding DNA: TGTGCCAGCAGCTTAGAGCCAGGGAATAATCAGCCCCAGCATTTT. This gives the protein CASSLEPGNNQPQHF.

The chain is built from TRBV24-1 and TRBJ2-6; D call uncertain. Germline assignment: CDR1 KGHDR and CDR2 SFDVKD. V shed 2 bases and J shed 0 bases, with 7 bases lying between them. There are 16 residues in the CDR3. The CDR3 sequence: CATSDYTRSGANVLTF. CDR3 sequence (DNA): TGTGCCACCAGTGATTACACCCGCTCTGGGGCCAACGTCCTGACTTTC.

Here the CDR3 reads CASSFTVKMYNEQFF. CDR3 coding DNA: TGTGCCAGCAGTTTCACCGTAAAAATGTACAATGAGCAGTTCTTC. V and J are TRBV12-3 or TRBV12-4 and TRBJ2-1; the D is unclear. The CDR3 is 15 amino acids. Trimming took 3 bases from V and 4 from J, leaving 13 bases between them.

This chain joins TRBV24-1 and TRBJ2-1; 11 bases are shared with TRBD2. This CDR3 has 16 amino acids. V shed 6 bases and J 4 bases; nucleotides not matched to a gene: 7. Germline values: CDR1 KGHDR, CDR2 SFDVKD. CDR3 sequence reads: CATSRTSGSVYNEQFF. CDR3 nucleotides: TGTGCCACCAGTCGTACTAGCGGGAGTGTATACAATGAGCAGTTCTTC.

The sample holds a few counts of this clonotype. The chain employs TRBV4-2 and TRBJ2-3, with a weak D call TRBD2 (5 bases). The CDR3 is made up of 14 amino acids. The ends were cut back, 0 bases at V and 9 bases at J, with 13 bases in the middle. Germline CDR1 is LGHNA and CDR2 is YNFKEQ. The CDR3 spells CASSQEWRSRTQYF. CDR3 coding DNA: TGTGCCAGCAGCCAAGAGTGGAGGTCTCGGACGCAGTATTTT.

This clonotype was found once. V is TRBV6-6 and J is TRBJ2-1; no definite D call. Germline values: CDR1 MNHNY, CDR2 SVGAGI (reference sequence). The CDR3 contains 12 residues. V lost 6 bases and J 7 bases, leaving 10 bases between the germline ends. The CDR3 sequence: CASRYQRNEQFF. The DNA for the CDR3 is TGTGCCAGCAGGTACCAACGGAATGAGCAGTTCTTC.

The chain links TRBV7-9 to TRBJ2-2; 9 bases align to TRBD2. Looked up from germline, CDR1 is SEHNR and CDR2 is FQNEAQ (reference sequence). The CDR3 length is 16 residues. V shed 6 bases and J 3 bases; nucleotides not matched to a gene: 8. The CDR3 protein is CASRPPLAGDTGELFF. The CDR3 DNA is TGTGCCAGCAGACCCCCACTAGCGGGCGACACCGGGGAGCTGTTTTTT.

The chain recombines TRBV5-1 with TRBJ2-7; D is unclear. The germline V gene has CDR1 SGHRS and CDR2 YFSETQ. The CDR3 spans 12 residues. Trimming pared 3 bases from V and 6 bases from J, leaving 10 bases between. The CDR3 sequence is CASSSRRAEQYF. The CDR3 region has the DNA TGCGCCAGCAGCTCCCGACGAGCCGAGCAGTACTTC. Full variable domain (rest looked up from reference TRBV5-1 and TRBJ2-7): KAGVTQTPRYLIKTRGQQVTLSCSPISGHRSVSWYQQTPGQGLQFLFEYFSETQRNKGNFPGRFSGRQFSNSRSEMNVSTLELGDSALYLCASSSRRAEQYFGPGTRLTVT.

The V gene is TRBV7-9, the J gene TRBJ2-1, with TRBD2 matching over 8 bases. With 5 bases clipped from V and 14 bases from J, the junction kept 5 bases outside the gene matches. CDR1 and CDR2 from the germline V gene are SEHNR and FQNEAQ (reference sequence). The CDR3 has 11 amino acids. CDR3 sequence (DNA): TGTGCCAGCAGCACGGGGACTAGGGAGTTCTTC. It encodes CASSTGTREFF.